The clone carrying this T cell receptor beta chain showed up just a few times. Germline CDR1 is SQVTM and CDR2 is ANQGSEA. The CDR3 is 17 amino acids. The trim removed 2 bases at V and 0 bases at J, leaving 6 bases unmatched. Via MiXCR, TCRdb re-called the 5' RACE reads, giving one row per CDR3 protein. Of around 490,000 distinct CDR3 sequences detected, 20% to 25% appear once; the ten largest clones hold approximately 0.48%. The data originate from a study of identical twins. The sample was also reused in another study, on yellow fever vaccine responses in identical twins.

The sample consisted of CD4+ T cells sorted from blood. The chain has TRBV29-1 and TRBJ2-6; TRBD2 agrees at 8 bases. The TCR comes from a woman aged 18-29 years in good health. In DNA form, the CDR3 reads TGCAGCGTTGAATGGCGGGAGGCCCTCTCTGGGGCCAACGTCCTGACTTTC. This sequence encodes CSVEWREALSGANVLTF.